This TCR beta chain was sequenced for a study of T-cell memory formation after mild COVID-19. At the level of the study: Clusters were largely donor specific.

Germline V lookup: CDR1 SGDLS, CDR2 YYNGEE. CDR3 size: 14 residues. Trimming took off 1 base at V and 2 bases at J, with 9 bases between the two ends. This clonotype was seen only a few times. TCRdb called the 5' RACE reads again in MiXCR, with one record for every CDR3 protein. The sample has about 210,000 distinct CDR3 sequences, over 9.5% seen once; the top ten hold around 3.3%. The origin of this receptor is a man younger than 35 who had mild COVID-19 (a few samples of this study predate the infection). Cell type and time point are not known. Sequenced: PBMCs or a T cell subset sorted from them (not recorded which). The rearrangement joins TRBV9 to TRBJ1-1; unclear D gene. This CDR3 is CASSVSPFNTEAFF. The CDR3 nucleotides read TGTGCCAGCAGCGTATCACCCTTCAACACTGAAGCTTTCTTT. Full variable domain (remainder filled in from reference TRBV9 and TRBJ1-1): DSGVTQTPKHLITATGQRVTLRCSPRSGDLSVYWYQQSLDQGLQFLIQYYNGEERAKGNILERFSAQQFPDLHSELNLSSLELGDSALYFCASSVSPFNTEAFFGQGTRLTVV.